This TCR beta chain was identified in a study of blood T cell repertoires in COVID-19. About the study: Samples taken during acute and convalescent COVID-19 were collected in the United States, Italy and Spain. In each case, the material was cDNA or gDNA derived from T cells, B-cell-depleted T cells, or PBMCs.

Trimming took off 3 bases at V and 7 bases at J, with 19 bases between the two ends. There are 16 residues in the CDR3. Germline V lookup: CDR1 SGHNT, CDR2 YYREEE (reference sequence). Original handling: The authors estimated nucleated cell counts from reference gene primer amplification. Here immunoSEQ multiplex PCR was the method, and the copy in TCRdb shows in-frame clones only, minus some. That table is the source of V, J and clone size, and D and trimming were worked out from the DNA. The profile shows under 350,000 clones, approximately 88% of them singletons. The chain links TRBV5-4 to TRBJ2-2; the D gene is possibly TRBD2 (6 bases). This clonotype was sampled from a man over 45 with acute or convalescent COVID-19. The sample comprised peripheral blood. The CDR3 region is CASSSKGRGKGGELFF. The CDR3 nucleotides read TGTGCCAGCAGCTCGAAAGGACGGGGGAAGGGCGGGGAGCTGTTTTTT.